Each of the 8 T cell receptor beta chains below was sequenced from the same sample in a study of CD8+ T cells in alopecia areata. Sorting of CD4+ cells into CD25+CD127- cells was carried out for about five patients. Once RNA had been extracted, it was reverse transcribed into cDNA to act as the sequencing template. The data were produced by immunoSEQ multiplex PCR, yet TCRdb's version contains in-frame clones alone and is incomplete. The sample contains about 20,000 clones, 60% to 70% of which appear only once. Specimen: CD4+ Tregs sorted from blood. The source of these receptors is a human donor with alopecia areata.

This chain links TRBV18 with TRBJ1-6; D is possibly TRBD1 (5 bases). The germline V gene has CDR1 KGHSH and CDR2 LQKENI. The ends were cut back, 3 bases at V and 7 bases at J, with 10 bases in the middle. This CDR3 is built from 14 residues. CDR3 coding DNA: TGTGCCAGCTCACCGTCGGACACGAATTCACCCCTCCACTTT. Amino acids: CASSPSDTNSPLHF. Full variable domain (remainder filled in from reference TRBV18 and TRBJ1-6): NAGVMQNPRHLVRRRGQEARLRCSPMKGHSHVYWYRQLPEEGLKFMVYLQKENIIDESGMPKERFSAEFPKEGPSILRIQQVVRGDSAAYFCASSPSDTNSPLHFGNGTRLTVT.

The chain recombines TRBV5-1 with TRBJ2-7; TRBD2 aligns across 9 bases. Trimming removed 4 bases from V and 4 bases from J; junction bases left unmatched: 6. The length of the CDR3 is 14 residues. Per germline, CDR1 SGHRS and CDR2 YFSETQ. Here the CDR3 reads CASSNSGRRYEQYF. CDR3 in DNA: TGCGCCAGCAGCAATAGCGGGAGAAGATACGAGCAGTACTTC.

The count of this clone is one. V is TRBV5-1 and J is TRBJ2-1, with 8 bases matching TRBD1. This CDR3 is 15 amino acids long. Germline V gives CDR1 SGHRS, CDR2 YFSETQ. V shed 0 bases and J 10 bases; nucleotides not matched to a gene: 9. CDR3 loop: CASSLVSGGLGEQFF. The DNA for the CDR3 is TGCGCCAGCAGCTTGGTATCAGGGGGCCTAGGCGAGCAGTTCTTC.

This chain joins TRBV7-2 and TRBJ2-1; D remains unclear. CDR1 SGHTA and CDR2 FQGNSA come from the germline V gene. This CDR3 has 15 amino acids. V was cut by 3 bases and J by 8 bases, with 17 bases left in between. CDR3 in amino acids: CASSFDAVSRDEQFF. The CDR3 nucleotides read TGTGCCAGCAGCTTCGACGCTGTAAGTAGGGATGAGCAGTTCTTC.

V usage is TRBV19 and J usage is TRBJ2-1, with 7 bases lining up with TRBD2. The germline gives CDR1 LNHDA, CDR2 SQIVND (reference sequence). With 1 base clipped from V and 0 bases from J, the junction kept 0 bases outside the gene matches. The CDR3 loop spans 15 amino acids. CDR3 nucleotide sequence: TGTGCCAGTAGTATAGCGGGGGGCTCCTACAATGAGCAGTTCTTC. Encoded protein: CASSIAGGSYNEQFF.

This clone is deemed medium-sized (0.01 to 0.1%). The chain carries TRBV7-2 and TRBJ2-5; weak D call: TRBD2 (6 bases). Germline CDR1 and CDR2: SGHTA and FQGNSA. The V end was cut by 5 bases, the J end by 3 bases, with 10 bases between. The CDR3 is made up of 13 amino acids. The CDR3 DNA reads as TGTGCCAGCAGCATCAAGCGGGAAGAGACCCAGTACTTC. This translates into CASSIKREETQYF.

The rearrangement joins TRBV19 to TRBJ2-7, with 10 bases lining up with TRBD1. The junction had 6 bases not matched to a gene; V was cut back by 4 bases and J by 6 bases. The V gene's germline CDR1 is LNHDA and CDR2 SQIVND (reference sequence). This CDR3 is built from 14 residues. CDR3 in DNA: TGTGCCAGTAGTAACCGGGACAGGGGTGGCGAGCAGTACTTC. Protein product: CASSNRDRGGEQYF. Based on the CDR3 plus reference TRBV19 and TRBJ2-7, the full variable domain is DGGITQSPKYLFRKEGQNVTLSCEQNLNHDAMYWYRQDPGQGLRLIYYSQIVNDFQKGDIAEGYSVSREKKESFPLTVTSAQKNPTAFYLCASSNRDRGGEQYFGPGTRLTVT.

This clone was seen a single time. J is TRBJ2-1 and V is TRBV2; 7 positions agree with TRBD2. With V trimmed by 1 base and J by 5 bases, 5 bases remained unmatched. Germline lookup yields CDR1 SNHLY and CDR2 FYNNEI. The CDR3 covers 15 residues. The CDR3 reads CASSEGAGLHNEQFF. The DNA of the CDR3 is TGTGCCAGCAGTGAAGGGGCGGGACTACACAATGAGCAGTTCTTC. The variable domain in full, completed from reference TRBV2 and TRBJ2-1, reads EPEVTQTPSHQVTQMGQEVILRCVPISNHLYFYWYRQILGQKVEFLVSFYNNEISEKSEIFDDQFSVERPDGSNFTLKIRSTKLEDSAMYFCASSEGAGLHNEQFFGPGTRLTVL.